This paragraph reports one T cell receptor beta chain. Sequence at one end of the junction differs from germline and may be a read error. This CDR3 region has 15 residues. Germline V gene data show CDR1 as LNHDA and CDR2 as SQIVND (reference sequence). The source of the sample is a study of Graves' ophthalmopathy and Graves' hyperthyroidism. No progression to ophthalmopathy over 18 months defined stable hyperthyroidism. Newly diagnosed, the hyperthyroidism patients had under 2 months' duration and were aged 18 to 65. Exclusion criteria comprised other autoimmune diseases, uncontrolled infections, pregnancy or lactation in patients. The authors isolated PBMCs from around 10 ml of fresh peripheral blood. RNA served as the template for amplifying TCR beta CDR3 regions. HTBI primers served in a first-round RT-PCR, which a second-round multiplex PCR followed. MiXCR, applied by TCRdb to the multiplex PCR reads, yields one record per CDR3 protein. The profile shows some 370,000 distinct CDR3 sequences, about 18% of them singletons.

Sequenced sample: peripheral blood. The chain joins TRBV19 to TRBJ1-1, with 9 bases identical to TRBD1. This receptor was obtained from an adult woman with stable Graves' hyperthyroidism. The CDR3 protein is CASRLQGAPSTEACF. In DNA, the CDR3 is TGTGCCAGTAGGTTACAGGGGGCGCCTTCGACTGAAGCTTGCTTT.